The 26 T cell receptor beta chains in this list originate from one sample, sequenced in a study of blood T cell repertoires in COVID-19 (TCRdb year 2020). The method was the immunoSEQ multiplex PCR assay. TCRdb's version of the immuneACCESS table is confined to in-frame rearrangements and falls short of the full clone set. An unresolved V gene accounts for under half of the shortfall where checked; the remainder is of unknown origin. For this sample the table gives roughly 300,000 clones, of which 83% were detected only once. The ten largest make up about 1.2% of the sample. What was sequenced was peripheral blood. These receptors originate from a woman aged 45 to 65 with acute or convalescent COVID-19.

The chain links TRBV2 to TRBJ1-1; 8 nucleotides align to TRBD1. Germline-derived CDR1 and CDR2 are SNHLY and FYNNEI. The length of the CDR3 is 16 residues. Trimming took 7 bases from V and 4 from J; bases not matched to a gene: 14. CDR3 nucleotide sequence: TGTGCCAGCAAAACCTTGGCCTGGACAGGGCTCACTGAAGCTTTCTTT. It translates to CASKTLAWTGLTEAFF. Together with reference TRBV2 and TRBJ1-1, the CDR3 gives the full variable domain: EPEVTQTPSHQVTQMGQEVILRCVPISNHLYFYWYRQILGQKVEFLVSFYNNEISEKSEIFDDQFSVERPDGSNFTLKIRSTKLEDSAMYFCASKTLAWTGLTEAFFGQGTRLTVV.

Worth noting for this clone: This specimen includes other DNA sequences encoding the same CDR3. V gene TRBV30 combines with J gene TRBJ2-3, with 12 bases lining up with TRBD2. The CDR3 extends over 15 amino acids. Trimming at V came to 0 bases and at J to 4 bases, leaving 2 bases not matched to a gene. In germline, CDR1 is GTSNPN, CDR2 SVGIG (reference sequence). In nucleotides, the CDR3 is TGTGCCTGGAGTGTACTAGCGGGGGGCCCAGATACGCAGTATTTT. Translated: CAWSVLAGGPDTQYF.

The V gene is TRBV6-5, the J gene TRBJ1-1; D is unresolved. This CDR3 has 13 amino acids. The V gene lost 10 bases and the J gene lost 1 base, with 13 bases spanning the gap. Germline CDR1 and CDR2: MNHEY and SVGAGI. The CDR3 loop is CATTNRRNTEAFF. The CDR3 DNA is TGTGCCACCACTAATAGGAGGAACACTGAAGCTTTCTTT.

The chain employs TRBV5-1 and TRBJ1-3; D unresolved. V lost 0 bases and J lost 4, with 11 bases in between. The CDR3 loop spans 15 amino acids. Germline CDR1 reads SGHRS; CDR2 reads YFSETQ. The CDR3 coding sequence is TGCGCCAGCAGCTTGGGGTCCCTAGGAGGAAACACCATATATTTT. Its protein product is CASSLGSLGGNTIYF.

This chain uses TRBV6-5 with TRBJ1-5; D is ambiguous. The V end was cut by 2 bases, the J end by 10 bases, with 18 bases between. CDR1 and CDR2 from the germline V gene are MNHEY and SVGAGI. CDR3 length: 15 residues. The CDR3 coding sequence is TGTGCCAGCAGTTACGACCCCCGGGGAGATGGCCCCCAGCATTTT. This sequence encodes CASSYDPRGDGPQHF.

The rearrangement uses TRBV19 and TRBJ2-1, with no clear D. Trimming shortened V by 2 bases and J by 4 bases, and 12 bases separated the two germline ends. Germline loops: CDR1 LNHDA, CDR2 SQIVND (reference sequence). The CDR3 length is 15 residues. In nucleotides, the CDR3 is TGTGCCAGTAGTATAAAGGCAACTAATTACAATGAGCAGTTCTTC. Amino acids: CASSIKATNYNEQFF.

This clone was found a few times. Other DNA sequences of this sample code for an identical CDR3. This rearrangement joins TRBV30 to TRBJ2-5; 7 bases are a match to TRBD1. The length of the CDR3 is 14 residues. With 1 base clipped from V and 3 bases from J, the junction kept 5 bases outside the gene matches. The germline V gene encodes CDR1 GTSNPN and CDR2 SVGIG (reference sequence). CDR3 sequence reads: CAWSATGREETQYF. As DNA, the CDR3 is TGTGCCTGGAGTGCGACAGGGCGAGAAGAGACCCAGTACTTC.

This sequence joins TRBV12-5 and TRBJ1-6; D uncertain. The V end lost 2 bases, the J end lost 7 bases, and 9 bases lay between the germline ends. The germline gives CDR1 LGHNT, CDR2 FRNRAP. The CDR3 runs to 14 residues. The CDR3 protein is CASGLFDSNSPLHF. The CDR3 nucleotides read TGTGCTAGTGGTTTGTTTGACTCGAATTCACCCCTCCACTTT.

The chain combines TRBV10-1 with TRBJ2-3, with 10 bases aligning to TRBD2. After removal of 3 bases from V and 3 bases from J, the junction contained 6 bases not matched to a gene. Looked up from germline, CDR1 is WNHNN and CDR2 is SYGVQD (reference sequence). This CDR3 contains 16 residues. The CDR3 reads CASSELAGGRTDTQYF. In DNA form, the CDR3 reads TGCGCCAGCAGTGAATTAGCGGGAGGTCGGACAGATACGCAGTATTTT.

V is TRBV3-1 (or the pseudogene TRBV3-2) and J is TRBJ1-1, with D tentatively TRBD1 (6 bases). CDR1 LGHDT and CDR2 YNNKEL come from the germline V gene (reference sequence). This CDR3 spans 14 amino acids. Trimming stripped 0 bases from V and 7 bases from J, with 12 bases between. The CDR3 reads CASSQDGNRVEAFF. CDR3 DNA sequence: TGTGCCAGCAGCCAAGATGGGAACAGGGTTGAAGCTTTCTTT.

Note on this clone: The sample has other DNA sequences that encode this CDR3 too. The genes are TRBV24-1 and TRBJ1-2; 8 bases fit TRBD1. The germline CDR1 and CDR2 sequences are KGHDR and SFDVKD. With 3 bases clipped from V and 2 bases from J, the junction kept 4 bases outside the gene matches. The length of the CDR3 is 15 residues. The DNA for the CDR3 is TGTGCCACCAGTGATCCAGGACAGGGAAACTATGGCTACACCTTC. Residues: CATSDPGQGNYGYTF.

The CDR3 DNA is TGTGCCAGCAGCGCACAGGGGGCAAATGAAAAACTGTTTTTT. It specifies CASSAQGANEKLFF. The chain carries TRBV5-6 and TRBJ1-4; 9 nucleotides line up with TRBD1. The germline V gene encodes CDR1 SGHDT and CDR2 YYEEEE. The CDR3 has 14 amino acids. Germline trimming cut 4 bases from V and 5 bases from J; bases unmatched to any gene: 3.

V gene TRBV10-3 combines with J gene TRBJ2-5; tentative D call: TRBD2 (5 bases). Germline V gene lookup returns CDR1 ENHRY and CDR2 SYGVKD. This CDR3 comprises 13 residues. V was trimmed by 8 bases and J by 2 bases, leaving 12 bases between them. CDR3: CAIGENRQETQYF. For the CDR3, the DNA is TGTGCCATCGGGGAGAACAGACAAGAGACCCAGTACTTC.

In DNA form, the CDR3 reads TGTGCCAGCAGTCAATATGACAGACAGCCCCAGCATTTT. It translates to CASSQYDRQPQHF. The chain links TRBV12-3 or TRBV12-4 to TRBJ1-5; TRBD1 is a possible D gene (5 bases). This CDR3 region has 13 residues. Deletions cut 5 bases from V and 7 bases from J, with 12 bases between.

The chain joins TRBV3-1 (or the pseudogene TRBV3-2) to TRBJ1-2; weak D call: TRBD1 (6 bases). The CDR3 covers 13 residues. V was pared by 1 base and J by 7 bases, with 10 bases between. Looked up from germline, CDR1 is LGHDT and CDR2 is YNNKEL (reference sequence). The CDR3 nucleotides are TGTGCCAGCAGCCAAGTACAGGGCGGTGGCTACACCTTC. Translated: CASSQVQGGGYTF.

The chain joins TRBV29-1 to TRBJ2-2; perhaps TRBD2 as D (6 bases). Trimming removed 4 bases from V and 3 bases from J, with 15 bases in between. CDR1 SQVTM and CDR2 ANQGSEA come from the germline V gene. The CDR3 contains 15 residues. This CDR3 is CSVGGVMGYTGELFF. The CDR3 nucleotides read TGCAGCGTTGGGGGGGTGATGGGTTACACCGGGGAGCTGTTTTTT.

The rearrangement uses TRBV24-1 and TRBJ2-2, with D perhaps TRBD2 (6 bases). This CDR3 contains 17 residues. V was cut by 0 bases and J by 7 bases, with 17 bases left in between. The germline CDR1 and CDR2 sequences are KGHDR and SFDVKD. This CDR3 is CATSDLTGDVTVGELFF. The CDR3 DNA is TGTGCCACCAGTGATTTGACGGGGGACGTTACGGTCGGGGAGCTGTTTTTT.

This chain connects TRBV19 to TRBJ1-6; 9 bases align to TRBD1. The CDR3 is made up of 14 amino acids. CDR1 is LNHDA and CDR2 is SQIVND in the germline V gene (reference sequence). V was pared by 6 bases and J by 9 bases, with 6 bases of the junction left unmatched. The CDR3 bases are TGTGCCAGTAGCCCCGACAGGGGGGGTTCACCCCTCCACTTT. This encodes CASSPDRGGSPLHF.

The chain joins TRBV7-9 to TRBJ1-1, with D tentatively TRBD1 (6 bases). CDR3 length: 13 amino acids. The ends were cut back, 5 bases at V and 6 bases at J, with 13 bases in the middle. Germline V gives CDR1 SEHNR, CDR2 FQNEAQ (reference sequence). CDR3 protein: CASSALGGAEAFF. The CDR3 DNA is TGTGCCAGCAGCGCCCTTGGGGGCGCTGAAGCTTTCTTT.

The chain recombines TRBV6-4 with TRBJ2-4, with 10 bases identical to TRBD1. Germline CDR1 MRHNA, CDR2 SNTAGT. This CDR3 comprises 13 residues. The V segment lost 5 bases and the J segment 8 bases; nucleotides outside the gene matches: 3. The DNA for the CDR3 is TGTGCCAGCAGTCTGGACAGGGGGGACATTCAGTACTTC. The encoded protein is CASSLDRGDIQYF.

This clone appeared a few times. The CDR3 nucleotides read TGCGCCAGCAGCTTGGGACAGTCAGTTGATGAAGCTTTCTTT. This codes for CASSLGQSVDEAFF. This rearrangement joins TRBV5-1 to TRBJ1-1, with a tentative D call TRBD1 (5 bases). Germline assignment: CDR1 SGHRS and CDR2 YFSETQ. The CDR3 contains 14 residues. Trimming took 0 bases from V and 7 from J, leaving 13 bases between them.

This clone is a singleton in its sample. The chain combines TRBV5-4 with TRBJ2-1, with TRBD2 matching over 10 bases. Germline values: CDR1 SGHNT, CDR2 YYREEE (reference sequence). The trim removed 2 bases at V and 6 bases at J, leaving 8 bases unmatched. The CDR3 has 16 amino acids. The chain's CDR3 is CASSLPASGRGNEQFF. In DNA, the CDR3 is TGTGCCAGCAGCTTACCGGCTAGCGGGAGAGGCAATGAGCAGTTCTTC.

V gene TRBV18 combines with J gene TRBJ1-2, with TRBD1 identical over 7 bases. The CDR3 has 14 residues. CDR1 and CDR2 from the germline V gene are KGHSH and LQKENI. The J segment lost 7 bases and the V segment lost 3 bases, leaving 8 bases of the junction unmatched. CDR3 coding DNA: TGTGCCAGCTCACCCGACAGGGAACTCTTTGGCTACACCTTC. As protein: CASSPDRELFGYTF.

This rearrangement joins TRBV5-1 to TRBJ2-3; D is perhaps TRBD1 (6 bases). The germline V and J ends were trimmed by 1 base and 0 bases, with 12 bases remaining between them. The germline gives CDR1 SGHRS, CDR2 YFSETQ. The CDR3 loop spans 16 amino acids. The CDR3 coding sequence is TGCGCCAGCAGCTTGTCGGACAGAGATAGCACAGATACGCAGTATTTT. Translating gives CASSLSDRDSTDTQYF.

V usage is TRBV7-9 and J usage is TRBJ1-1; D is perhaps TRBD1 (5 bases). With 5 bases removed from V and 4 bases from J, the gap between germline ends came to 14 bases. The CDR3 totals 14 residues. Germline-derived CDR1 and CDR2 are SEHNR and FQNEAQ (reference sequence). The CDR3 region has the DNA TGTGCCAGCAGCCTAGTGGAGGGGTTCACTGAAGCTTTCTTT. Protein sequence: CASSLVEGFTEAFF. The variable domain in full, with the rest retrieved from reference TRBV7-9 and TRBJ1-1, is DTGVSQNPRHKITKRGQNVTFRCDPISEHNRLYWYRQTLGQGPEFLTYFQNEAQLEKSRLLSDRFSAERPKGSFSTLEIQRTEQGDSAMYLCASSLVEGFTEAFFGQGTRLTVV.

V is TRBV2 and J is TRBJ1-2; D may be TRBD1 (5 bases). The V end was cut by 5 bases, the J end by 4 bases, with 8 bases between. Germline-derived CDR1 and CDR2 are SNHLY and FYNNEI. This CDR3 spans 12 amino acids. This CDR3 reads CASSTGPYGYTF. Written as DNA, the CDR3 is TGTGCCAGCAGTACAGGTCCCTATGGCTACACCTTC.